A selection of T cell receptor beta chains follows, all from one sample in a study of human T cells and chemical hapten exposure. TCRdb passed the RACE reads through MiXCR, listing each CDR3 protein once. Seen here are about 80,000 distinct CDR3 sequences, approximately 10% observed once, and the top ten hold about 1.4%. This specimen consisted of whole blood, obtained in connection with sensitization to the hapten diphenylcyclopropenone (DPC). The receptors derive from a woman in her forties or fifties with alopecia areata. Some clones in this sample may be carry-over from other donors' samples. Each CDR3 is given with its conserved first and last residue. The D gene is left open where the match is weak. Only some rows state a clone size, as once, few, many or a class for expanded clones.

clone size	V gene	CDR3 length	D gene	J gene	CDR3 protein	CDR3 DNA
.	TRBV29-1	14	TRBD2	TRBJ2-3	CSVGLGPSGDTQYF	TGCAGCGTGGGACTAGGCCCCTCCGGAGATACGCAGTATTTT
.	TRBV5-6	15	.	TRBJ1-5	CASSRTQGSQGAQHF	TGTGCCAGCAGCCGTACCCAGGGAAGTCAGGGAGCCCAGCATTTT
.	TRBV2	16	.	TRBJ1-1	CASSLLRATVNTEAFF	TGTGCCAGCAGTCTCCTACGGGCGACAGTGAACACTGAAGCTTTCTTT
.	TRBV3-2	16	.	TRBJ2-7	CASSPHSRGRAYEQYF	TGTGCCAGCAGCCCACATTCCCGCGGGAGGGCCTACGAGCAGTACTTC
few	TRBV28	14	.	TRBJ1-5	CASSLPTLNQPQHF	TGTGCCAGCAGTCTCCCCACCCTGAATCAGCCCCAGCATTTT
medium-sized	TRBV7-9	12	TRBD1	TRBJ2-7	CASSSLGGLLYF	TGTGCCAGCAGCTCCCTAGGGGGCCTCCTGTACTTC
many	TRBV7-9	15	.	TRBJ2-7	CASSTQTGLGYEQYF	TGTGCCAGCAGCACTCAGACGGGCCTTGGCTACGAGCAGTACTTC
few	TRBV20-1	13	.	TRBJ1-5	CSARPIDSRPQHF	TGCAGTGCCCGACCGATCGACAGCCGGCCCCAGCATTTT
.	TRBV6-2/TRBV6-3	17	.	TRBJ2-1	CASSYPKFAANRGGQFF	TGTGCCAGCAGTTACCCGAAGTTCGCGGCCAACCGAGGTGGCCAGTTCTTC
many	TRBV2	17	.	TRBJ2-7	CASSPHSGTLSSYEQYF	TGTGCCAGCAGTCCCCACTCCGGGACGCTGAGCTCCTACGAGCAGTACTTC
.	TRBV11-2	16	.	TRBJ2-1	CASTRSGTARNNEQFF	TGTGCCAGCACCCGAAGCGGGACAGCAAGAAACAATGAGCAGTTCTTC
few	TRBV6-1	18	.	TRBJ2-1	CASTQSRGVTHSYNEQFF	TGTGCCAGCACTCAATCCCGGGGTGTCACACACTCCTACAATGAGCAGTTCTTC
.	TRBV28	13	.	TRBJ2-7	CASSSGLGYEQYF	TGTGCCAGCAGTTCCGGACTTGGGTACGAGCAGTACTTC
few	TRBV6-5	14	.	TRBJ2-7	CASSYGRITYEQYF	TGTGCCAGCAGTTACGGGCGGATTACCTACGAGCAGTACTTC
few	TRBV20-1	13	.	TRBJ2-2	CSAIPGLTGELFF	TGCAGTGCTATCCCAGGTCTGACCGGGGAGCTGTTTTTT
few	TRBV12-3/TRBV12-4	16	.	TRBJ1-6	CASSWGAASYNSPLHF	TGTGCCAGCAGTTGGGGAGCGGCCTCCTATAATTCACCCCTCCACTTT
many	TRBV11-2	19	TRBD2	TRBJ2-3	CASSLAPGTSGELTDTQYF	TGTGCCAGCAGCTTGGCCCCCGGGACTAGCGGGGAACTCACAGATACGCAGTATTTT
few	TRBV18	14	.	TRBJ1-1	CASSQPARNTEAFF	TGTGCCAGCTCACAGCCGGCTCGGAACACTGAAGCTTTCTTT
.	TRBV6-6	19	TRBD1	TRBJ1-2	CASSYDVLQGGTSNYGYTF	TGTGCCAGCAGTTACGACGTATTACAGGGGGGAACATCTAACTATGGCTACACCTTC
.	TRBV19	15	TRBD1	TRBJ1-5	CASSAQQGAREPQHF	TGTGCCAGTAGTGCGCAACAGGGGGCAAGGGAGCCCCAGCATTTT
few	TRBV5-1	13	.	TRBJ1-5	CASSYGGDQPQHF	TGCGCCAGCAGCTATGGTGGGGATCAGCCCCAGCATTTT
few	TRBV6-5	17	.	TRBJ2-3	CASSYSGGPTPTDTQYF	TGTGCCAGCAGTTACTCTGGGGGCCCTACTCCCACAGATACGCAGTATTTT
few	TRBV3-1	15	.	TRBJ2-1	CASSHAGPRRAEQFF	TGTGCCAGCAGCCATGCGGGACCCCGGCGCGCTGAGCAGTTCTTC